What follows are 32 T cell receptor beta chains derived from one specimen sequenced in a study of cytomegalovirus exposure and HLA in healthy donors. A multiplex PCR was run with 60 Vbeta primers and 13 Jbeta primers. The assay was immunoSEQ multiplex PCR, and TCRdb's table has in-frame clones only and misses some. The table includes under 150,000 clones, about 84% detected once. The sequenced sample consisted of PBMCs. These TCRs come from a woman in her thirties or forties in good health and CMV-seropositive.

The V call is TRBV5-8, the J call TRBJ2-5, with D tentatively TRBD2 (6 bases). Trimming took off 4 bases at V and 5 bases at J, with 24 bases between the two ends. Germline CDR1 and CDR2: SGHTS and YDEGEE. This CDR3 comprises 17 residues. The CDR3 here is CASSIYSGGRLGETQYF. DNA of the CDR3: TGTGCCAGCAGCATTTATAGCGGAGGAAGATTGGGGGAGACCCAGTACTTC.

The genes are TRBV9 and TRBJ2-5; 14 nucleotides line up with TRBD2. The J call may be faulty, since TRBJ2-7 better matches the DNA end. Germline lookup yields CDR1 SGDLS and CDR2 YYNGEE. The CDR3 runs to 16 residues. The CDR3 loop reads CASSESGLAGEYEQYF. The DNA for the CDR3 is TGTGCCAGCAGCGAATCGGGACTAGCGGGAGAATACGAGCAGTACTTC.

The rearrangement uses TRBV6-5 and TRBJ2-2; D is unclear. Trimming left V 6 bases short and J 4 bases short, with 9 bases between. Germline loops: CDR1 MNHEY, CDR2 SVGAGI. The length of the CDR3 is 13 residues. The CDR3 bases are TGTGCCAGCAGGGTCGCGAGCACCGGGGAGCTGTTTTTT. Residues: CASRVASTGELFF.

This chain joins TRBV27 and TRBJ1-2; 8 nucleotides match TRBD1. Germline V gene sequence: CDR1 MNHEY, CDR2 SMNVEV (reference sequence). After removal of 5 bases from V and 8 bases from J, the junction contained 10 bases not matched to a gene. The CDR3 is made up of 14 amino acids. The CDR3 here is CASSDGQGLRGYTF. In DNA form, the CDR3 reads TGTGCCAGCAGTGACGGACAGGGTCTTCGCGGCTACACCTTC.

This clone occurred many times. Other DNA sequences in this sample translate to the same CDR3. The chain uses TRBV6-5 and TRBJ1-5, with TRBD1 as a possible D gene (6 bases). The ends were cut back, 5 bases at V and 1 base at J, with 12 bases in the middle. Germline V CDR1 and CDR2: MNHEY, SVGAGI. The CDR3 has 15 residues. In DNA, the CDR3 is TGTGCCAGCAGTCGTAACAGGGAAAGCAATCAGCCCCAGCATTTT. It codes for CASSRNRESNQPQHF.

CDR3: CASKSLRDSTYEQYF. DNA of the CDR3: TGTGCCAGCAAGTCCCTCCGGGACAGCACCTACGAGCAGTACTTC. The chain carries TRBV5-5 and TRBJ2-7; 7 bases align to TRBD1. The germline CDR1 and CDR2 sequences are SGHKS and YYEKEE (reference sequence). V gave up 6 bases and J gave up 2 bases; unmatched junction bases: 11. This CDR3 is 15 amino acids long.

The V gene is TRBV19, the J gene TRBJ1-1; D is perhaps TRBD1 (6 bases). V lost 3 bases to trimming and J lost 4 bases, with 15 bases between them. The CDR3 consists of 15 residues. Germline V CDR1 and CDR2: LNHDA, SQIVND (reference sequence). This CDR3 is CASSMRGGGSTEAFF. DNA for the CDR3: TGTGCCAGTAGTATGCGGGGAGGGGGGAGCACTGAAGCTTTCTTT.

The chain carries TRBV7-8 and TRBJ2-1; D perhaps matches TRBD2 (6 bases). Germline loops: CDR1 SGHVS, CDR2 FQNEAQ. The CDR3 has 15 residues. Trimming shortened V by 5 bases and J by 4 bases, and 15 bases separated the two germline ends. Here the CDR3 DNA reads TGTGCCAGCAGCATCATAGCGGACCTATACAATGAGCAGTTCTTC. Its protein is CASSIIADLYNEQFF.

CDR3 nucleotide sequence: TGTGCCAGCAGCCTCAGGGGGCTGACAGATACGCAGTATTTT. This sequence encodes CASSLRGLTDTQYF. This sequence joins TRBV7-3 and TRBJ2-3, with 8 nucleotides matching TRBD1. The CDR3 has 14 residues. After removal of 5 bases from V and 3 bases from J, the junction contained 4 bases not matched to a gene. Germline CDR1 and CDR2: SGHTA and FQGTGA.

The CDR3 sequence: CATSSPPPTSGSYEQYF. CDR3 bases: TGTGCCACCAGCAGTCCCCCCCCGACTAGCGGGAGTTACGAGCAGTACTTC. The V call is TRBV15, the J call TRBJ2-7; 12 positions agree with TRBD2. V was pared by 3 bases and J by 4 bases, with 10 bases of the junction left unmatched. Germline-derived CDR1 and CDR2 are LNHNV and YYDKDF (reference sequence). The CDR3 spans 17 residues.

CDR3 in amino acids: CASTRGAGTEAFF. CDR3 DNA sequence: TGTGCCAGCACCCGGGGGGCTGGTACTGAAGCTTTCTTT. The chain links TRBV6-1 to TRBJ1-1, with D possibly being TRBD1 (6 bases). This CDR3 has 13 amino acids. Between the trimmed V and J ends, which lost 7 bases and 5 bases, there was a span of 14 bases. Germline V gene sequence: CDR1 MNHNS, CDR2 SASEGT.

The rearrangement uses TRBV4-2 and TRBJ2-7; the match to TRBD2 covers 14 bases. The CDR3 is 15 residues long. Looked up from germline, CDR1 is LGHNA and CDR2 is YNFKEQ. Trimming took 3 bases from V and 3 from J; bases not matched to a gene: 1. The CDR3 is CASSQGLAGVYEQYF. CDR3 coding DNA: TGTGCCAGCAGCCAGGGACTAGCGGGAGTCTACGAGCAGTACTTC.

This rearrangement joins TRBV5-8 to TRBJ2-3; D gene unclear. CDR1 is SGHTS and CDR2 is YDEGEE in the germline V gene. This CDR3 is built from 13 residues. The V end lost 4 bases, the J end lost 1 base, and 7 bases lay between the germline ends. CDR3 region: CASSLTRTDTQYF. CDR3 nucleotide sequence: TGTGCCAGCAGCCTGACTCGCACAGATACGCAGTATTTT.

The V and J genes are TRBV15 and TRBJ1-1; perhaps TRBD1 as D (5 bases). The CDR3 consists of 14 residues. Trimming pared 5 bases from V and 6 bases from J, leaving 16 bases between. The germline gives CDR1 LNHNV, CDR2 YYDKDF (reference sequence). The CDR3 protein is CATSHLGGKAEAFF. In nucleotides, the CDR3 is TGTGCCACCAGCCACCTGGGGGGGAAGGCTGAAGCTTTCTTT.

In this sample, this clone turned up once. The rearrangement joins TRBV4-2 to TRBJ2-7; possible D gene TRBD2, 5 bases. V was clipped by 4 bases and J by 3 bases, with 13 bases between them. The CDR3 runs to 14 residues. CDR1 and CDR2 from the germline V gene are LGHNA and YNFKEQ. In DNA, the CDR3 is TGTGCCAGCAGCCCCGGCGGTAGCGTCTACGAGCAGTACTTC. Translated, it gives CASSPGGSVYEQYF.

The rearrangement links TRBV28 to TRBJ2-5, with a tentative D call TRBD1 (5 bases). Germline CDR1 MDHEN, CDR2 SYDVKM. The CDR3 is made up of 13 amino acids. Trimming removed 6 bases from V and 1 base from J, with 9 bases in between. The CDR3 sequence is CASRTVSQETQYF. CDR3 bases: TGTGCCAGCAGGACAGTTTCCCAAGAGACCCAGTACTTC. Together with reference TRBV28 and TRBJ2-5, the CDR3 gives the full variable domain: DVKVTQSSRYLVKRTGEKVFLECVQDMDHENMFWYRQDPGLGLRLIYFSYDVKMKEKGDIPEGYSVSREKKERFSLILESASTNQTSMYLCASRTVSQETQYFGPGTRLLVL.

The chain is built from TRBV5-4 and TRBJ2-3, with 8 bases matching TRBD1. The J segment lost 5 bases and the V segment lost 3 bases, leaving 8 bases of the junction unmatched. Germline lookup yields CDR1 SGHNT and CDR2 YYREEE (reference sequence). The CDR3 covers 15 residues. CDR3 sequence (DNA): TGTGCCAGCAGCTCGCAGGGGGCGCGGGGAGATACGCAGTATTTT. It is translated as CASSSQGARGDTQYF.

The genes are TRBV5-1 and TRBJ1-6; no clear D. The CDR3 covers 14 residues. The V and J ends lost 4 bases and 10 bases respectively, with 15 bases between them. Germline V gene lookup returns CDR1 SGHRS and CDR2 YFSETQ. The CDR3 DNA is TGCGCCAGCAGCCGCTCAGGTGGTTCCTCACCCCTCCACTTT. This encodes CASSRSGGSSPLHF.

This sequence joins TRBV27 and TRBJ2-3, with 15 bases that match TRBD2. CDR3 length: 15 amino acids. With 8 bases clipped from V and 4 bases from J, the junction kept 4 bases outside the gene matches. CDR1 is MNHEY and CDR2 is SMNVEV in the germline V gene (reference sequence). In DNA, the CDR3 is TGTGCCAGCCGATGGACTAGCGGGAGGGCAGATACGCAGTATTTT. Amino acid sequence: CASRWTSGRADTQYF.

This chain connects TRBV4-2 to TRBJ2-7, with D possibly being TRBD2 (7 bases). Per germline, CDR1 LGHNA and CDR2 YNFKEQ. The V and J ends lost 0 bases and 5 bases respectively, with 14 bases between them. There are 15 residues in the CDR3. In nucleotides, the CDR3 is TGTGCCAGCAGCCAAGATTCGGGGGGCCGGGACGAGCAGTACTTC. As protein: CASSQDSGGRDEQYF.

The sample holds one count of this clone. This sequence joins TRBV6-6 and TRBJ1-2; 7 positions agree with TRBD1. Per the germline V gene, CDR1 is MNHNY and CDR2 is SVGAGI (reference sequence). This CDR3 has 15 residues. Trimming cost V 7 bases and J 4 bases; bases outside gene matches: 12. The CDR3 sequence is CASNPTLTGTYGYTF. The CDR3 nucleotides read TGTGCCAGCAATCCTACCTTGACAGGGACCTATGGCTACACCTTC.

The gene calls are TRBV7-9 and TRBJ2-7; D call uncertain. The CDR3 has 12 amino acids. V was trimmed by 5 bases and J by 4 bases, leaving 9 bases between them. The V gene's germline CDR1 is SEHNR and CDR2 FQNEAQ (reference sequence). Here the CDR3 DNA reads TGTGCCAGCAGCCCAACCGCGTACGAGCAGTACTTC. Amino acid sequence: CASSPTAYEQYF.

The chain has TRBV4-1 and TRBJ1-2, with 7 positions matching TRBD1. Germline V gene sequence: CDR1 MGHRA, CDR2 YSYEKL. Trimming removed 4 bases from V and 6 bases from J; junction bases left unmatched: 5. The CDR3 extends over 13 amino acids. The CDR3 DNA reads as TGCGCCAGCAGCCCACAGGGGAGCCATGGCTACACCTTC. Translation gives CASSPQGSHGYTF.

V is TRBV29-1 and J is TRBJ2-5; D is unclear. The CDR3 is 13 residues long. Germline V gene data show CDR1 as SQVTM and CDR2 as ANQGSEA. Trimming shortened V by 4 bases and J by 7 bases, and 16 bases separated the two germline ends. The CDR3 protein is CSVAPAEKGTQYF. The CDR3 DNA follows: TGCAGCGTTGCTCCCGCGGAAAAAGGGACCCAGTACTTC.

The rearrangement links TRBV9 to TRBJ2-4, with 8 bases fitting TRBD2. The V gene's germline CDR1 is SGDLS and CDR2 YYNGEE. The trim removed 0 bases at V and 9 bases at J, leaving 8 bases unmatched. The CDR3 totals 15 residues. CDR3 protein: CASSVGGTSRGIQYF. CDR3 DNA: TGTGCCAGCAGCGTAGGCGGGACTAGTCGCGGCATTCAGTACTTC.

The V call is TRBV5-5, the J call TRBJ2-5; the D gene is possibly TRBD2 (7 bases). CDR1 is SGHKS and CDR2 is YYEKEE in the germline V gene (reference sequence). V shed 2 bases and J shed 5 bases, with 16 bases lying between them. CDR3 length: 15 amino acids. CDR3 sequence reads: CASSLQGGGGETQYF. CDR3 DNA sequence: TGTGCCAGCAGCTTACAGGGAGGGGGTGGTGAGACCCAGTACTTC.

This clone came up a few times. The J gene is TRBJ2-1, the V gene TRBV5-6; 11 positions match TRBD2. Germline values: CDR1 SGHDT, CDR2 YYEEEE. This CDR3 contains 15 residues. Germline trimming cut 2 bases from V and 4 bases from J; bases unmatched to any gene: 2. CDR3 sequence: CASSFGTSGYNEQFF. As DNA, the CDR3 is TGTGCCAGCAGCTTCGGGACTAGCGGTTACAATGAGCAGTTCTTC. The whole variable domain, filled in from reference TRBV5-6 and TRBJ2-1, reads DAGVTQSPTHLIKTRGQQVTLRCSPKSGHDTVSWYQQALGQGPQFIFQYYEEEERQRGNFPDRFSGHQFPNYSSELNVNALLLGDSALYLCASSFGTSGYNEQFFGPGTRLTVL.

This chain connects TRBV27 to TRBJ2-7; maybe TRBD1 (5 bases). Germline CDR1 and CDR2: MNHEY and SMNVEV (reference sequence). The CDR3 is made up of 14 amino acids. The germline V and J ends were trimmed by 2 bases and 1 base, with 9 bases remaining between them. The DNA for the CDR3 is TGTGCCAGCAGTTTAGGGGCTTATTCCTACGAGCAGTACTTC. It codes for CASSLGAYSYEQYF.

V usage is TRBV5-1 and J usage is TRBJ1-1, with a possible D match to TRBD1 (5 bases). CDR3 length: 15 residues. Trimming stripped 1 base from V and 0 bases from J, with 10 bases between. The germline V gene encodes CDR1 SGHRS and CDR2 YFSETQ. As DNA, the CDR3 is TGCGCCAGCAGCTTGAGGGAGGGGATGAACACTGAAGCTTTCTTT. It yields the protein CASSLREGMNTEAFF.

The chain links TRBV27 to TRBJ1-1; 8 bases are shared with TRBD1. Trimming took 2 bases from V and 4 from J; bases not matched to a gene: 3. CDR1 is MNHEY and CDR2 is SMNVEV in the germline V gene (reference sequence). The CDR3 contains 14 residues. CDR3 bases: TGTGCCAGCAGTTTAAGGGACAGGTCCACTGAAGCTTTCTTT. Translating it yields CASSLRDRSTEAFF.

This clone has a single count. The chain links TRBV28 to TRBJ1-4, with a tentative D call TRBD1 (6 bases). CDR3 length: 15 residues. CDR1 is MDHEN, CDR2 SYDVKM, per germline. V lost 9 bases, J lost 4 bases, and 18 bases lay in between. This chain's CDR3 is CASSRGWSINEKLFF. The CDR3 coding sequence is TGTGCCAGTTCCAGGGGTTGGTCGATTAATGAAAAACTGTTTTTT.

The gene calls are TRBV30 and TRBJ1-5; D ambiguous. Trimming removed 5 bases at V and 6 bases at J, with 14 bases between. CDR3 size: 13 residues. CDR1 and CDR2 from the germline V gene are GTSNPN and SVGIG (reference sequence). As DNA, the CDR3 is TGTGCCTGGTCAAAAGAGGTTGGTCAGCCCCAGCATTTT. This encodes CAWSKEVGQPQHF.